This T cell receptor beta chain was retrieved from a study of blood T cell repertoires in COVID-19. On the study more broadly: The study drew acute and convalescent COVID-19 samples from the United States, Italy and Spain.

TCRdb keeps only in-frame clones here, not all; method: immunoSEQ multiplex PCR. The table lists roughly 250,000 clones, 70% to 85% of them singletons. The CDR3 totals 15 residues. V gave up 5 bases and J gave up 8 bases; unmatched junction bases: 10. The germline V gene encodes CDR1 MNHEY and CDR2 SVGAGI. Only one count was recorded for this clone. The sequenced material came from peripheral blood. This receptor was identified in a woman aged 80 or older with acute or convalescent COVID-19. This chain links TRBV6-5 with TRBJ1-1; 11 nucleotides line up with TRBD1. The CDR3: CASSHWGQGGGEAFF. In nucleotides, the CDR3 is TGTGCCAGCAGTCATTGGGGACAGGGGGGCGGCGAAGCTTTCTTT.